The next 16 T cell receptor beta chains were all read from a single sample in a study of blood T cell repertoires in COVID-19. Data came from immunoSEQ multiplex PCR; TCRdb stores just in-frame clones and leaves some out. This table has hundreds of thousands of clones, just under 90% appearing once. Sequencing used PBMCs or T cells enriched from blood (not recorded which). The receptor source for this set is a man in his forties or fifties who had been exposed to COVID-19.

CDR3 amino acids: CASSSGLAGGARDTQYF. The CDR3 nucleotides are TGTGCCAGCAGTTCGGGACTAGCGGGAGGGGCCAGAGATACGCAGTATTTT. The chain couples TRBV27 to TRBJ2-3; 16 nucleotides line up with TRBD2. In germline, CDR1 is MNHEY, CDR2 SMNVEV (reference sequence). The CDR3 has 17 residues. Trimming took 4 bases from V and 5 from J; bases not matched to a gene: 6.

This chain connects TRBV9 to TRBJ1-2; 9 bases match TRBD1. The length of the CDR3 is 14 residues. Germline CDR1 and CDR2: SGDLS and YYNGEE. The ends lost 3 bases at V and 5 bases at J; junction bases unmatched: 5. CDR3: CASSAGTGSYGYTF. The DNA of the CDR3 is TGTGCCAGCAGCGCCGGGACAGGGTCGTATGGCTACACCTTC.

The chain carries TRBV4-1 and TRBJ2-1, with D possibly TRBD1 on 5 matching bases. This CDR3 is built from 15 residues. Germline values: CDR1 MGHRA, CDR2 YSYEKL. Trimming took off 5 bases at V and 10 bases at J, with 21 bases between the two ends. CDR3 amino acids: CASSNLPPRVGEQFF. The CDR3 DNA sequence: TGCGCCAGCAGCAACCTCCCGCCCAGGGTCGGGGAGCAGTTCTTC.

V usage is TRBV7-3 and J usage is TRBJ2-1, with TRBD2 matching 7 bases. The germline CDR1 and CDR2 sequences are SGHTA and FQGTGA. This CDR3 contains 16 residues. J lost 8 bases, V lost 1 base, and 11 bases had no gene match. The CDR3 protein is CASSLSRAGVFDEQFF. The CDR3 DNA follows: TGTGCCAGCAGCTTAAGTCGGGCGGGAGTCTTCGATGAGCAGTTCTTC.

This clone has a single count. The chain joins TRBV28 to TRBJ1-3, with D maybe TRBD1 (6 bases). The germline V gene has CDR1 MDHEN and CDR2 SYDVKM. The CDR3 sequence is 21 residues long. The V end was cut by 6 bases, the J end by 0 bases, with 30 bases between. The DNA for the CDR3 is TGTGCCAGCAGCGCCTCTGATCTAGCAGGGGTAAACTACCCCTCTGGAAACACCATATATTTT. It is translated as CASSASDLAGVNYPSGNTIYF. Variable domain in full (rest from reference TRBV28 and TRBJ1-3): DVKVTQSSRYLVKRTGEKVFLECVQDMDHENMFWYRQDPGLGLRLIYFSYDVKMKEKGDIPEGYSVSREKKERFSLILESASTNQTSMYLCASSASDLAGVNYPSGNTIYFGEGSWLTVV.

V and J are TRBV4-2 and TRBJ1-2; possible D gene TRBD1, 5 bases. The CDR3 sequence is 16 residues long. The V gene's germline CDR1 is LGHNA and CDR2 YNFKEQ. V was trimmed by 0 bases and J by 2 bases, leaving 13 bases between them. CDR3 loop: CASSQDQGIRNYGYTF. CDR3 coding DNA: TGTGCCAGCAGCCAAGATCAGGGAATAAGGAACTATGGCTACACCTTC.

This clone has just one count. This rearrangement joins TRBV7-2 to TRBJ2-1; weak D call: TRBD1 (5 bases). Trimming shortened V by 5 bases and J by 3 bases, and 14 bases separated the two germline ends. The V gene's germline CDR1 is SGHTA and CDR2 FQGNSA. CDR3 length: 15 amino acids. The CDR3 spells CASSLRQPVYNEQFF. In DNA form, the CDR3 reads TGTGCCAGCAGCCTAAGACAGCCAGTCTACAATGAGCAGTTCTTC.

This clone was seen once. The chain is built from TRBV5-1 and TRBJ1-2; 8 bases agree with TRBD1. Losses at the gene ends were 4 bases for V and 3 bases for J; bases not matched to a gene: 8. Per germline, CDR1 SGHRS and CDR2 YFSETQ. The CDR3 loop spans 15 amino acids. DNA of the CDR3: TGCGCCAGCAGCCCTGGGTACAGGGGGTACTATGGCTACACCTTC. It is translated as CASSPGYRGYYGYTF.

About this clone: Other DNA sequences in the sample encode the same CDR3. This chain links TRBV28 with TRBJ2-1; maybe TRBD2 (6 bases). Trimming cost V 3 bases and J 0 bases, with 9 bases left between them. The CDR3 is 15 residues long. CDR1 is MDHEN and CDR2 is SYDVKM in the germline V gene. The CDR3 protein is CASSLAGSSYNEQFF. In DNA, the CDR3 is TGTGCCAGCAGTTTGGCCGGGAGCTCCTACAATGAGCAGTTCTTC.

This chain links TRBV9 with TRBJ1-1; a weak D match, TRBD1 (5 bases). V lost 0 bases and J 0 bases, leaving 9 bases between the germline ends. CDR1 SGDLS and CDR2 YYNGEE come from the germline V gene. The CDR3 runs 15 residues. The CDR3 DNA follows: TGTGCCAGCAGCGTAGCGGGGACTATGAACACTGAAGCTTTCTTT. This codes for CASSVAGTMNTEAFF.

To note about this clone: Other nucleotide sequences in the sample specify the same CDR3. The CDR3 region has the DNA TGTGCCAGCAGCTTAAGCGGGGGAGTCTACAATGAGCAGTTCTTC. Translation gives CASSLSGGVYNEQFF. The chain links TRBV7-3 to TRBJ2-1; 7 positions match TRBD2. CDR3 size: 15 residues. V lost 1 base to trimming and J lost 3 bases; unmatched junction nucleotides: 3. CDR1 and CDR2 (germline): SGHTA, FQGTGA.

This clone was seen a handful of times. J is TRBJ1-2 and V is TRBV4-1, with D possibly being TRBD1 (5 bases). Between the trimmed V and J ends, which lost 3 bases and 3 bases, there was a span of 14 bases. This CDR3 has 15 residues. Germline assignment: CDR1 MGHRA and CDR2 YSYEKL. CDR3 sequence (DNA): TGCGCCAGCAGCCAGGCGCCGGGGGAGCACTATGGCTACACCTTC. It translates to CASSQAPGEHYGYTF.

DNA for the CDR3: TGTGCCAGCAGCTTACCGCGGGAGGGCATGAACACTGAAGCTTTCTTT. Its protein is CASSLPREGMNTEAFF. The chain links TRBV7-9 to TRBJ1-1; the D is unclear. The germline V and J ends were trimmed by 2 bases and 0 bases, with 13 bases remaining between them. This CDR3 region has 16 residues. Germline V gives CDR1 SEHNR, CDR2 FQNEAQ (reference sequence).

V gene TRBV27 combines with J gene TRBJ2-5; 13 nucleotides agree with TRBD2. The V and J ends lost 5 bases and 1 base, in that order; junction bases with no gene match: 7. CDR1 is MNHEY, CDR2 SMNVEV, per germline (reference sequence). CDR3 length: 17 amino acids. In DNA form, the CDR3 reads TGTGCCAGCAGTCTCTGGACTAGCGGGGGTGTCCAAGAGACCCAGTACTTC. This encodes CASSLWTSGGVQETQYF.

V is TRBV19 and J is TRBJ1-3, with D unresolved. CDR3 length: 15 residues. CDR1 and CDR2 (germline): LNHDA, SQIVND (reference sequence). Trimming took off 4 bases at V and 1 base at J, with 11 bases between the two ends. CDR3 in DNA: TGTGCCAGTAGTAGGGCCAACTGGTCTGGAAACACCATATATTTT. This gives the protein CASSRANWSGNTIYF.

The chain employs TRBV28 and TRBJ2-1; unclear D gene. V lost 7 bases, J lost 15 bases, and 25 bases lay in between. The CDR3 runs 14 residues. The germline gives CDR1 MDHEN, CDR2 SYDVKM. The DNA of the CDR3 is TGTGCCAGCAATACACTCTTTGAGTCCCGAAAGCGGTTCTTC. Translation: CASNTLFESRKRFF.